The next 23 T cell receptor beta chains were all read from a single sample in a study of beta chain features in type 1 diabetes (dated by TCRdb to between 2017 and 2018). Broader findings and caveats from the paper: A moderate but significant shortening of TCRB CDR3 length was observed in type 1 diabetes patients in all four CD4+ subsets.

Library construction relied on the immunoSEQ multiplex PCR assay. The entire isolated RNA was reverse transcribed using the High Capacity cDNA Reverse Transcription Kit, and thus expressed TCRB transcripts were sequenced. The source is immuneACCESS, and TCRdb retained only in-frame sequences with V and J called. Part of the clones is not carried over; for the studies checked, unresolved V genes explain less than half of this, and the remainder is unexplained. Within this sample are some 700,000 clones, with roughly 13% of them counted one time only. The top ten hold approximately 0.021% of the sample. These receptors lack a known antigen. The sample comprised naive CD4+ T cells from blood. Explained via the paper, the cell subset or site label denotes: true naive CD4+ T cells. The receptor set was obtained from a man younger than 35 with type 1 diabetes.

The CDR3 loop reads CASSPSLARIPGGEQFF. The CDR3 bases are TGTGCCAGCTCACCATCACTAGCGCGCATACCAGGGGGTGAGCAGTTCTTC. V gene TRBV18 combines with J gene TRBJ2-1; the D call may be TRBD1 or TRBD2 (7 bases each). V shed 2 bases and J shed 9 bases, with 23 bases lying between them. CDR1 is KGHSH and CDR2 is LQKENI in the germline V gene. This CDR3 has 17 residues. Full variable domain (rest looked up from reference TRBV18 and TRBJ2-1): NAGVMQNPRHLVRRRGQEARLRCSPMKGHSHVYWYRQLPEEGLKFMVYLQKENIIDESGMPKERFSAEFPKEGPSILRIQQVVRGDSAAYFCASSPSLARIPGGEQFFGPGTRLTVL.

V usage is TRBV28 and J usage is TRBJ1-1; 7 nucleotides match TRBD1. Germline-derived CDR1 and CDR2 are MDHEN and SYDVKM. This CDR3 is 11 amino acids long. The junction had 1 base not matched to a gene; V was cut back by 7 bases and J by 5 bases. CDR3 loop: CASTGGTEAFF. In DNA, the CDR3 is TGTGCCAGCACAGGGGGAACTGAAGCTTTCTTT.

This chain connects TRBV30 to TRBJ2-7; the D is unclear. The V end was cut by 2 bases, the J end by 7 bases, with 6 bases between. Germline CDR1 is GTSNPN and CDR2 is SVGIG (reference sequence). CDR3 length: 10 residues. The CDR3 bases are TGTGCCTGGAGTAAAGGAGAGCAGTACTTC. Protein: CAWSKGEQYF.

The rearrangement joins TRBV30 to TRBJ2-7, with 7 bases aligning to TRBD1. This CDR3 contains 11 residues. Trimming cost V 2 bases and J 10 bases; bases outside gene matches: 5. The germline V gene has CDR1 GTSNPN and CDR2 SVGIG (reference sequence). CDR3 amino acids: CAWSSDRDQYF. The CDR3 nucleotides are TGTGCCTGGAGTTCCGACAGGGACCAGTACTTC.

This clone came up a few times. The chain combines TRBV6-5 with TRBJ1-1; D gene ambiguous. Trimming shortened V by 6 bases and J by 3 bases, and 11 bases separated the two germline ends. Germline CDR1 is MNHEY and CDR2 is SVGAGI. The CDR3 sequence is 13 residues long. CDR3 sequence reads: CASRLIRDTEAFF. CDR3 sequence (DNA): TGTGCCAGCAGACTAATTAGGGACACTGAAGCTTTCTTT.

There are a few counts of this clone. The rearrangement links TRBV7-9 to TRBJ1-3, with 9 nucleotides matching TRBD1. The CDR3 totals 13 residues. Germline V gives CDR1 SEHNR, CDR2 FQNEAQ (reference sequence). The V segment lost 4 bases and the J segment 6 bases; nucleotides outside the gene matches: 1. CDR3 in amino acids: CASSWTGENTIYF. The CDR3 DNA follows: TGTGCCAGCAGCTGGACAGGGGAAAACACCATATATTTT.

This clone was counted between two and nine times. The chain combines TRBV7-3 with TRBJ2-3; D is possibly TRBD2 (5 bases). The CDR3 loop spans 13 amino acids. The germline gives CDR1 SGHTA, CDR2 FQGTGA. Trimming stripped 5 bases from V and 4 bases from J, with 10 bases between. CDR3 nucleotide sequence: TGTGCCAGCAGCCGGGGTACCTCAGATACGCAGTATTTT. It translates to CASSRGTSDTQYF.

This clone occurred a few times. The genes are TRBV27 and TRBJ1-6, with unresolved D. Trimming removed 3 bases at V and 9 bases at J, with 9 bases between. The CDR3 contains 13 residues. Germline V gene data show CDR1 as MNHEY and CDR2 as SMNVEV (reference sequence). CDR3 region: CASSFSGVSPLHF. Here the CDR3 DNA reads TGTGCCAGCAGTTTTTCCGGGGTTTCACCCCTCCACTTT.

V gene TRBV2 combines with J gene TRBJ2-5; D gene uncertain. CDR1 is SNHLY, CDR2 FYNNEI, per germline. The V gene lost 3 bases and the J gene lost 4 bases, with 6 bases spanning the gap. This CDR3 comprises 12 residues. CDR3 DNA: TGTGCCAGCAGTGATCAACGAGAGACCCAGTACTTC. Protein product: CASSDQRETQYF.

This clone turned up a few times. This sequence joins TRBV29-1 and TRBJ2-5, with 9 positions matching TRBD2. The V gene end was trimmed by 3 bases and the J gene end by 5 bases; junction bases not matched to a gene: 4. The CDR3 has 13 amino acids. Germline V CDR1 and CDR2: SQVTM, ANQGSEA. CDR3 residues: CSVDFLAGETQYF. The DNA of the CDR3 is TGCAGCGTTGATTTCCTAGCGGGGGAGACCCAGTACTTC.

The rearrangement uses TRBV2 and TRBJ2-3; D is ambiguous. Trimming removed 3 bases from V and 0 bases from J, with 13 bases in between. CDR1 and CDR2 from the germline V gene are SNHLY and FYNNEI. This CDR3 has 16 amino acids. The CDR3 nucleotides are TGTGCCAGCAGTGAGGGTAGACCCCCTAGCACAGATACGCAGTATTTT. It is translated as CASSEGRPPSTDTQYF.

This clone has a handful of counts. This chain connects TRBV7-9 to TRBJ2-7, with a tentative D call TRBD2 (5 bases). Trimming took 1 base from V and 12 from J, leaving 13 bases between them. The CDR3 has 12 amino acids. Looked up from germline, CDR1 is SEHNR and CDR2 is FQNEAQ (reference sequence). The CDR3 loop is CASSLDLGLWYF. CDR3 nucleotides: TGTGCCAGCAGCTTAGATCTCGGACTGTGGTACTTC.

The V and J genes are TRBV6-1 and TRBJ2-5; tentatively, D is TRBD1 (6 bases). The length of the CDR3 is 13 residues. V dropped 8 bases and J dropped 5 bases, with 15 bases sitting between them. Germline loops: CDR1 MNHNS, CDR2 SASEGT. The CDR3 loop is CASDQGQGETQYF. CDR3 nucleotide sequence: TGTGCCAGCGACCAGGGGCAAGGGGAGACCCAGTACTTC.

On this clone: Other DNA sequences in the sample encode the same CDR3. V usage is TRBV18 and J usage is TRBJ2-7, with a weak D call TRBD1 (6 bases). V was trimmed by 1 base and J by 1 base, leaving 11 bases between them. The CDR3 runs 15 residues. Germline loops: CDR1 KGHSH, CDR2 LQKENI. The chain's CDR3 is CASSPRGQGSYEQYF. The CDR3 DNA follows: TGTGCCAGCTCACCACGGGGGCAGGGATCCTACGAGCAGTACTTC.

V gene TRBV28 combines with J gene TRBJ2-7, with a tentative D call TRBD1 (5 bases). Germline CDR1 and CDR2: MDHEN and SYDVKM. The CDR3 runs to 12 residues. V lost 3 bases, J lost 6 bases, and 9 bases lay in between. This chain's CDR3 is CASSLLGAEQYF. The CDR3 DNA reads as TGTGCCAGCAGTTTGTTAGGGGCCGAGCAGTACTTC. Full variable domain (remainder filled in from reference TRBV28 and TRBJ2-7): DVKVTQSSRYLVKRTGEKVFLECVQDMDHENMFWYRQDPGLGLRLIYFSYDVKMKEKGDIPEGYSVSREKKERFSLILESASTNQTSMYLCASSLLGAEQYFGPGTRLTVT.

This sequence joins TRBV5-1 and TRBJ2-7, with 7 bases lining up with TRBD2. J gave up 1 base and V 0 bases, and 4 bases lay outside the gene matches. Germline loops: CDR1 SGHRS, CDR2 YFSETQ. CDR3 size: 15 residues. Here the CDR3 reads CASSLEAGRSYEQYF. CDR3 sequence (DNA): TGCGCCAGCAGCTTGGAAGCGGGACGGTCCTACGAGCAGTACTTC.

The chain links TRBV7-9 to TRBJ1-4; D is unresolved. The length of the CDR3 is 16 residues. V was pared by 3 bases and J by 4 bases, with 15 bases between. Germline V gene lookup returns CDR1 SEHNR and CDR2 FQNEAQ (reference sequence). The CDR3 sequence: CASSLNWADGNEKLFF. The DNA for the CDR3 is TGTGCCAGCAGCTTGAATTGGGCCGACGGTAATGAAAAACTGTTTTTT.

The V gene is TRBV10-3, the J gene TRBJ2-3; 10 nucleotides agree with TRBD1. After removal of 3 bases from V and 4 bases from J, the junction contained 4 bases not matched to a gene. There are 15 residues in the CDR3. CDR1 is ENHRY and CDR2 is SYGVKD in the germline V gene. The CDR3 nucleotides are TGTGCCATCAGTGATCCGGGACAGGGGTCAGATACGCAGTATTTT. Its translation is CAISDPGQGSDTQYF.

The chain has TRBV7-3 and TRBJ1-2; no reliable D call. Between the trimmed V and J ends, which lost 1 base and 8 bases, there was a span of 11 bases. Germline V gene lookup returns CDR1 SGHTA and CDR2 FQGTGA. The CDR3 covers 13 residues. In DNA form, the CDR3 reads TGTGCCAGCAGCTTAAGGGCAGGAGGAGGCTACACCTTC. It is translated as CASSLRAGGGYTF.

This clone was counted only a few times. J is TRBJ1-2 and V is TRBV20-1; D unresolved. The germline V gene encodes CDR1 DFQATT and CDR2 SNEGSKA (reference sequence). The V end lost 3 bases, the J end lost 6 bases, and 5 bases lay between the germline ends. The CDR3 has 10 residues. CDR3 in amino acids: CSASLNGYTF. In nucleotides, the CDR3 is TGCAGTGCTAGTTTGAATGGCTACACCTTC.

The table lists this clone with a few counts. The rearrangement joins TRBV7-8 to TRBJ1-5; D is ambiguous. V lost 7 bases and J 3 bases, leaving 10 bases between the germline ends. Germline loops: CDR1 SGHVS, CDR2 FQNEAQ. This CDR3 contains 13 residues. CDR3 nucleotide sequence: TGTGCCAGCACCCCAGGCTACAATCAGCCCCAGCATTTT. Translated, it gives CASTPGYNQPQHF.

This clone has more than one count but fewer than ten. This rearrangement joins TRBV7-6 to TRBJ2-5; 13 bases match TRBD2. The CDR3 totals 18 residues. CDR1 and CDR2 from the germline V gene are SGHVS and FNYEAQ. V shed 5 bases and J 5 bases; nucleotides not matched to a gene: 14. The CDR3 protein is CASSPTRGLAGAGETQYF. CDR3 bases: TGTGCCAGCAGCCCGACCCGTGGACTAGCGGGGGCAGGGGAGACCCAGTACTTC.

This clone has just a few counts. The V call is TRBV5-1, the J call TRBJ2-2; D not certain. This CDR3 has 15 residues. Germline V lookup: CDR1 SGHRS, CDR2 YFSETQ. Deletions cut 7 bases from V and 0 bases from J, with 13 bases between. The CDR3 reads CASSPRWTNTGELFF. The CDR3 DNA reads TGCGCCAGCTCCCCTCGGTGGACGAACACCGGGGAGCTGTTTTTT.